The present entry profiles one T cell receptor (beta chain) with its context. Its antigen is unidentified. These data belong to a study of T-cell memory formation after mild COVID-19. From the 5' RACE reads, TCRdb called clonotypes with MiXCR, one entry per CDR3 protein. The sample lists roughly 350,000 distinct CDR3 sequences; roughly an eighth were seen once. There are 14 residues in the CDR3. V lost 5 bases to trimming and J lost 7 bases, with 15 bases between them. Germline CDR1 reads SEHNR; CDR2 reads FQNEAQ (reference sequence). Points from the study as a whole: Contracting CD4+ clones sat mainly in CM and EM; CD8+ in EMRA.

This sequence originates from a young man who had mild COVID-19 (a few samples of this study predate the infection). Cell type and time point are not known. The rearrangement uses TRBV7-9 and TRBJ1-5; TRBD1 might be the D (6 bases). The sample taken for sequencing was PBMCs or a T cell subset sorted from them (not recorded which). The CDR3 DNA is TGTGCCAGCAGCGGGGGCGGTCTCGGGCAGCCCCAGCATTTT. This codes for CASSGGGLGQPQHF.